The 13 T cell receptor beta chains reported below all come from one sample, sequenced in a study of blood T cell repertoires in COVID-19. TCRdb keeps only in-frame clones here, not all; method: immunoSEQ multiplex PCR. The table lists hundreds of thousands of clones, approximately 88% of them singletons. The sample taken for sequencing was peripheral blood. Every receptor here comes from a man younger than 35 with active or convalescent COVID-19.

The chain joins TRBV6-1 to TRBJ2-7; 9 bases align to TRBD2. The CDR3 consists of 15 residues. Germline CDR1 MNHNS, CDR2 SASEGT. V lost 3 bases to trimming and J lost 4 bases; unmatched junction nucleotides: 7. CDR3 sequence reads: CASSDRGLANYEQYF. DNA of the CDR3: TGTGCCAGCAGTGATAGGGGACTAGCAAATTACGAGCAGTACTTC.

This sequence joins TRBV19 and TRBJ1-6; TRBD1 agrees at 9 bases. The germline V gene encodes CDR1 LNHDA and CDR2 SQIVND (reference sequence). With V trimmed by 8 bases and J by 7 bases, 9 bases remained unmatched. CDR3 length equals 15 residues. The CDR3, as DNA: TGTGCCAGTGGACACGGGGACAGGGTCAATTCACCCCTCCACTTT. Protein product: CASGHGDRVNSPLHF. Complete variable domain (other parts from reference TRBV19 and TRBJ1-6): DGGITQSPKYLFRKEGQNVTLSCEQNLNHDAMYWYRQDPGQGLRLIYYSQIVNDFQKGDIAEGYSVSREKKESFPLTVTSAQKNPTAFYLCASGHGDRVNSPLHFGNGTRLTVT.

This clone was seen more than once but under ten times. The chain combines TRBV6-5 with TRBJ1-2; D remains unclear. The CDR3 runs 15 residues. Looked up from germline, CDR1 is MNHEY and CDR2 is SVGAGI. Trimming pared 0 bases from V and 2 bases from J, leaving 10 bases between. This CDR3 reads CASSYSVYSNYGYTF. The DNA for the CDR3 is TGTGCCAGCAGTTACTCGGTTTACAGCAACTATGGCTACACCTTC.

The genes are TRBV6-5 and TRBJ1-4; D not resolved. V dropped 8 bases and J dropped 5 bases, with 15 bases sitting between them. This CDR3 comprises 14 residues. From germline, CDR1 is MNHEY and CDR2 SVGAGI. The CDR3 region is CASRRPAGNEKLFF. The CDR3 DNA reads as TGTGCCAGCCGGCGGCCTGCGGGGAATGAAAAACTGTTTTTT.

A note on this clone: One base away lies a much larger clone, so this may be a sequencing read error. CDR3 sequence (DNA): TGTGCCAGCAGCCCCGGGACAGGGTATCAGCCCCAGCATTTT. As protein: CASSPGTGYQPQHF. The genes are TRBV9 and TRBJ1-5; 9 positions agree with TRBD1. Looked up from germline, CDR1 is SGDLS and CDR2 is YYNGEE. J gave up 5 bases and V 4 bases, and 4 bases lay outside the gene matches. This CDR3 is 14 amino acids long.

This chain links TRBV19 with TRBJ1-3; D uncertain. V gave up 3 bases and J gave up 0 bases, with 6 bases separating them. The CDR3 consists of 14 residues. The V gene's germline CDR1 is LNHDA and CDR2 SQIVND (reference sequence). This CDR3 reads CASSISGSGNTIYF. As DNA, the CDR3 is TGTGCCAGTAGTATCAGTGGCTCTGGAAACACCATATATTTT.

The sample holds a few counts of this clone. The chain couples TRBV7-9 to TRBJ2-1; D uncertain. The CDR3 length is 15 residues. Between the trimmed V and J ends, which lost 4 bases and 1 base, there was a span of 11 bases. Germline V gene data show CDR1 as SEHNR and CDR2 as FQNEAQ (reference sequence). CDR3 sequence: CASSSARRSYNEQFF. Written as DNA, the CDR3 is TGTGCCAGCAGCTCAGCAAGGAGATCCTACAATGAGCAGTTCTTC.

This clone was counted a single time. V is TRBV5-6 and J is TRBJ2-1, with 8 bases that match TRBD2. V lost 4 bases, J lost 0 bases, and 6 bases stayed unmatched. Germline CDR1 and CDR2: SGHDT and YYEEEE. This CDR3 has 16 residues. CDR3 residues: CASSRDSGASYNEQFF. As DNA, the CDR3 is TGTGCCAGCAGCAGAGATAGCGGGGCCTCCTACAATGAGCAGTTCTTC.

The chain links TRBV10-1 to TRBJ2-3; 10 positions match TRBD2. Trimming at V came to 4 bases and at J to 5 bases, leaving 6 bases not matched to a gene. This CDR3 spans 15 amino acids. Germline V gene sequence: CDR1 WNHNN, CDR2 SYGVQD (reference sequence). CDR3 region: CASSGASGGGDTQYF. For the CDR3, the DNA is TGCGCCAGCAGTGGGGCTAGCGGGGGAGGAGATACGCAGTATTTT.

The chain joins TRBV27 to TRBJ1-2, with D possibly being TRBD1 (5 bases). Germline-derived CDR1 and CDR2 are MNHEY and SMNVEV (reference sequence). The germline V and J ends were trimmed by 5 bases and 8 bases, with 18 bases remaining between them. The CDR3 consists of 14 residues. Written as DNA, the CDR3 is TGTGCCAGCAGTCAACAGCCAACGGGGGTAGGCTACACCTTC. Protein: CASSQQPTGVGYTF.

This clone was seen only once. The gene calls are TRBV5-1 and TRBJ2-5; TRBD1 agrees at 7 bases. This CDR3 comprises 14 residues. V shed 4 bases and J 0 bases; nucleotides not matched to a gene: 3. In germline, CDR1 is SGHRS, CDR2 YFSETQ. CDR3 sequence (DNA): TGCGCCAGCAGCCTCGGGACAGACCAAGAGACCCAGTACTTC. Its protein product is CASSLGTDQETQYF. Filled out from reference TRBV5-1 and TRBJ2-5, the complete variable domain reads KAGVTQTPRYLIKTRGQQVTLSCSPISGHRSVSWYQQTPGQGLQFLFEYFSETQRNKGNFPGRFSGRQFSNSRSEMNVSTLELGDSALYLCASSLGTDQETQYFGPGTRLLVL.

The chain has TRBV10-3 and TRBJ2-2; D ambiguous. This CDR3 has 14 amino acids. Germline CDR1 reads ENHRY; CDR2 reads SYGVKD. V lost 6 bases, J lost 4 bases, and 12 bases lay in between. CDR3 sequence (DNA): TGTGCCATCAGGCAAAAGGAGAGCACCGGGGAGCTGTTTTTT. This codes for CAIRQKESTGELFF.

This rearrangement joins TRBV27 to TRBJ2-7, with TRBD1 matching 12 bases. Per the germline V gene, CDR1 is MNHEY and CDR2 is SMNVEV (reference sequence). Trimming removed 4 bases from V and 5 bases from J; junction bases left unmatched: 3. The CDR3 runs to 14 residues. Here the CDR3 reads CASSSGQGAHEQYF. The DNA for the CDR3 is TGTGCCAGCAGTTCGGGACAGGGGGCCCACGAGCAGTACTTC.